Listed below are T cell receptor beta chains from one sample, sequenced in a study of blood T cells in healthy people across ages. MiXCR, applied by TCRdb to the 5' RACE reads, yields one record per CDR3 protein. The table records hundreds of thousands of distinct CDR3 sequences, less than 45% of them present only once. Sequencing was carried out using blood. These receptors came from a man older than 75 in good health. The CDR3 runs from the conserved cysteine through the conserved F or W. The D gene is left open where the match is weak. Only part of the rows carry a size: once, few, many, or a class if the clone is expanded.

>.|.|TRBJ2-3|TRBV7-2
CASRPRDRVGPGGLTDTQYF
TGTGCCAGCAGGCCGCGGGACAGGGTTGGACCGGGAGGGCTCACAGATACGCAGTATTTT
>.|many|TRBJ1-2|TRBV12-3/TRBV12-4
CASSSRTGGYTF
TGTGCCAGCAGCAGCCGAACGGGCGGCTACACCTTC
>TRBD2|.|TRBJ2-5|TRBV5-1
CASSSPGLAGGRGETQYF
TGCGCCAGCAGCTCACCGGGACTAGCGGGAGGGCGAGGAGAGACCCAGTACTTC
>.|.|TRBJ1-6|TRBV6-5
CASSYWPGEKEAPLHF
TGTGCCAGCAGTTATTGGCCAGGGGAGAAGGAAGCACCCCTCCACTTT
>.|.|TRBJ2-4|TRBV6-2/TRBV6-3
CASSSTPTSAKNIQYF
TGTGCCAGCAGTTCAACCCCGACCTCAGCCAAAAACATTCAGTACTTC
>TRBD2|.|TRBJ2-7|TRBV6-6
CASSSPTSGSGYEQYF
TGTGCCAGCAGCTCTCCCACTAGCGGGAGTGGGTACGAGCAGTACTTC
>.|many|TRBJ2-1|TRBV5-1
CASSLNTGNNEQFF
TGCGCCAGCAGCTTGAATACGGGAAACAATGAGCAGTTCTTC
>TRBD2|.|TRBJ2-5|TRBV5-1
CASSRVGTSGSHEQYF
TGCGCCAGCAGCCGAGTAGGGACTAGCGGGAGTCATGAGCAGTACTTC
>.|once|TRBJ2-5|TRBV7-2
CASSLAPEGTAGTQETQYF
TGTGCCAGCAGCTTAGCGCCGGAAGGGACTGCCGGGACCCAAGAGACCCAGTACTTC
>.|.|TRBJ1-2|TRBV7-2
CASSPEQYYGYTF
TGTGCCAGCAGCCCCGAACAATATTATGGCTACACCTTC
>TRBD1|.|TRBJ1-2|TRBV29-1
CSVIGTENYGYTF
TGCAGCGTCATTGGGACAGAAAACTATGGCTACACCTTC
>.|.|TRBJ1-4|TRBV6-1
CASSDRLEKLFF
TGTGCCAGCAGTGACCGACTTGAAAAACTGTTTTTT